These 21 T cell receptor beta chains were all obtained from the same sample, sequenced in a study of blood T cells in healthy people across ages. It was with a sample-barcoded 5' primer and a J-beta primer mix that a second PCR of about 6 to 12 cycles was run. Each CDR3 protein gets one entry after TCRdb re-called the 5' RACE reads with MiXCR. The data contain hundreds of thousands of distinct CDR3 sequences, approximately 29% of them singletons. The specimen was blood. The receptors derive from a woman of 80 years or more in good health.

Comments on this clonotype: This sequence may be a read error, since a much larger clone differs from it by one base. The chain recombines TRBV7-2 with TRBJ1-1; tentatively, D is TRBD1 (5 bases). CDR3 length equals 15 residues. The germline CDR1 and CDR2 sequences are SGHTA and FQGNSA. The CDR3, as DNA: TGTGCCAGCAGCCTAGGGGCCACGATGAACACTGAAGTTTTCTTT. This gives the protein CASSLGATMNTEVFF.

This clonotype was detected ten times or more. The genes are TRBV5-6 and TRBJ1-2, with 8 positions matching TRBD1. V shed 4 bases and J 3 bases; nucleotides not matched to a gene: 11. The CDR3 sequence is 16 residues long. Germline V lookup: CDR1 SGHDT, CDR2 YYEEEE. The CDR3 reads CASSISGTGLDYGYTF. The CDR3 DNA follows: TGTGCCAGCAGCATATCCGGGACAGGACTCGACTATGGCTACACCTTC.

This clonotype was recorded only once. This sequence joins TRBV20-1 and TRBJ1-1, with D perhaps TRBD1 (6 bases). The CDR3 runs 16 residues. The germline V and J ends were trimmed by 1 base and 10 bases, with 25 bases remaining between them. From germline, CDR1 is DFQATT and CDR2 SNEGSKA (reference sequence). For the CDR3, the DNA is TGCAGTGCTAGAGTCCCCTTGGGGGGGGCCTCGTTTGGAGCTTTCTTT. The encoded protein is CSARVPLGGASFGAFF.

This clonotype showed up many times. The J gene is TRBJ1-5, the V gene TRBV7-6, with D tentatively TRBD1 (5 bases). The CDR3 contains 14 residues. Germline V gives CDR1 SGHVS, CDR2 FNYEAQ. Deletions cut 5 bases from V and 6 bases from J, with 14 bases between. In nucleotides, the CDR3 is TGTGCCAGCAGCCGGGGGGGGGATCTTCAGCCCCAGCATTTT. This translates into CASSRGGDLQPQHF.

The chain is built from TRBV5-1 and TRBJ2-3, with 9 bases identical to TRBD2. The CDR3 totals 15 residues. Trimming took 4 bases from V and 2 from J; bases not matched to a gene: 5. Germline assignment: CDR1 SGHRS and CDR2 YFSETQ. Here the CDR3 DNA reads TGCGCCAGCAGCGAAGCGGGGGGAACCACAGATACGCAGTATTTT. Amino acid sequence: CASSEAGGTTDTQYF.

This clonotype came up a few times. The genes are TRBV4-1 and TRBJ2-1; TRBD2 matches 8 bases. The CDR3 length is 14 residues. Germline lookup yields CDR1 MGHRA and CDR2 YSYEKL. V shed 0 bases, J shed 12 bases, and the junction held 7 bases outside the gene matches. CDR3: CASSQDAGRDGQFF. The DNA of the CDR3 is TGCGCCAGCAGCCAAGATGCCGGGAGGGATGGGCAGTTCTTC.

The chain couples TRBV6-5 to TRBJ1-2, with D possibly TRBD1 on 6 matching bases. V gave up 2 bases and J gave up 10 bases, with 17 bases separating them. The CDR3 spans 14 residues. Looked up from germline, CDR1 is MNHEY and CDR2 is SVGAGI. The CDR3, as DNA: TGTGCCAGCAGTTACGGGGCGGGGGCAAGGGACTACACCTTC. Amino acid sequence: CASSYGAGARDYTF.

This clonotype was counted many times. The genes are TRBV30 and TRBJ1-1; unclear D gene. Trimming took off 5 bases at V and 2 bases at J, with 12 bases between the two ends. The CDR3 loop spans 13 amino acids. Germline CDR1 and CDR2: GTSNPN and SVGIG (reference sequence). CDR3 residues: CAWATGDNTEAFF. The CDR3 DNA reads TGTGCCTGGGCCACCGGGGATAACACTGAAGCTTTCTTT.

This clonotype was found a few times. This chain uses TRBV7-6 with TRBJ2-2; D possibly uses TRBD1 or TRBD2 (5 bases each). CDR1 is SGHVS and CDR2 is FNYEAQ in the germline V gene. Trimming left V 2 bases short and J 4 bases short, with 11 bases between. The CDR3 has 15 residues. CDR3 amino acids: CASSLLGEITGELFF. In DNA form, the CDR3 reads TGTGCCAGCAGCTTATTAGGGGAGATCACCGGGGAGCTGTTTTTT. Complete variable domain (other parts from reference TRBV7-6 and TRBJ2-2): GAGVSQSPRYKVTKRGQDVALRCDPISGHVSLYWYRQALGQGPEFLTYFNYEAQQDKSGLPNDRFSAERPEGSISTLTIQRTEQRDSAMYRCASSLLGEITGELFFGEGSRLTVL.

The sample holds a few counts of this clonotype. The rearrangement joins TRBV9 to TRBJ1-5; D may be TRBD1 (5 bases). The CDR3 totals 14 residues. V was clipped by 3 bases and J by 6 bases, with 13 bases between them. Germline-derived CDR1 and CDR2 are SGDLS and YYNGEE. The chain's CDR3 is CASSEGGGTQPQHF. CDR3 in DNA: TGTGCCAGCAGCGAGGGAGGTGGGACTCAGCCCCAGCATTTT.

This chain uses TRBV20-1 with TRBJ2-3; TRBD2 matches at 8 bases. CDR1 and CDR2 (germline): DFQATT, SNEGSKA (reference sequence). The CDR3 has 13 residues. CDR3 sequence reads: CTYVGTRSDTQYF. The CDR3 nucleotides read TGCACGTACGTGGGGACTAGATCAGATACGCAGTATTTT.

In its sample, this clonotype was seen many times. The chain has TRBV3-1 and TRBJ1-2, with D possibly TRBD1 on 5 matching bases. V lost 5 bases, J lost 4 bases, and 11 bases lay in between. Germline CDR1 reads LGHDT; CDR2 reads YNNKEL (reference sequence). The CDR3 has 13 residues. Written as DNA, the CDR3 is TGTGCCAGCAGCTCAAGGGACTTCTATGGCTACACCTTC. This gives the protein CASSSRDFYGYTF.

In regard to this clonotype: Being one base from a much bigger clone, this may be a read error. The rearrangement links TRBV20-1 to TRBJ2-1; 10 bases map to TRBD2. The germline V gene encodes CDR1 DFQATT and CDR2 SNEGSKA (reference sequence). CDR3 size: 14 residues. CDR3 in amino acids: CSTRQRGGRNEQFF. CDR3 in DNA: TGCAGTACTAGGCAGCGGGGGGGCCGGAATGAGCAGTTCTTC.

This clonotype was seen at least ten times. J is TRBJ2-1 and V is TRBV29-1; 15 nucleotides match TRBD2. The ends lost 6 bases at V and 12 bases at J; junction bases unmatched: 18. CDR3 length: 17 residues. Germline loops: CDR1 SQVTM, CDR2 ANQGSEA. Here the CDR3 DNA reads TGCAGCGTCCAAGACCCAGGACTAGCGGGGGGGCACGTCGGGCAGTTCTTC. Its translation: CSVQDPGLAGGHVGQFF.

This chain links TRBV28 with TRBJ1-2, with D perhaps TRBD1 (5 bases). The CDR3 contains 11 residues. Germline-derived CDR1 and CDR2 are MDHEN and SYDVKM. Deletions cut 4 bases from V and 12 bases from J, with 12 bases between. Written as DNA, the CDR3 is TGTGCCAGCAGTTCGGGACTCGGCGACACCTTC. Protein sequence: CASSSGLGDTF.

This clonotype came up many times. The rearrangement uses TRBV19 and TRBJ2-7; 9 bases map to TRBD2. The J segment lost 2 bases and the V segment lost 5 bases, leaving 4 bases of the junction unmatched. This CDR3 comprises 14 residues. Germline loops: CDR1 LNHDA, CDR2 SQIVND (reference sequence). In nucleotides, the CDR3 is TGTGCCAGTAGTTATAGCGGGGGAACCTACGAGCAGTACTTC. Translating gives CASSYSGGTYEQYF.

This clonotype was seen only once. At one boundary the junction diverges from the germline segment, which might be a read error. The CDR3, as DNA: TGTGCTAGCAGGGTGGCGCAGACCTCCTACGAGCAGTACTTC. It yields the protein CASRVAQTSYEQYF. The J gene is TRBJ2-7, the V gene TRBV2; the D gene is possibly TRBD1 (5 bases). This CDR3 has 14 residues. Germline values: CDR1 SNHLY, CDR2 FYNNEI.

The J gene is TRBJ2-4, the V gene TRBV7-2, with D uncertain. The J call is uncertain, as TRBJ2-7 better fits the DNA end. Germline-derived CDR1 and CDR2 are SGHTA and FQGNSA. This CDR3 comprises 13 residues. For the CDR3, the DNA is TGTGCCAGCAGCCCGGACGGATGTTACGAGCAGTACTTC. It codes for CASSPDGCYEQYF.

With respect to this clonotype: A read error may produce the germline difference seen at one junction end. The J gene is TRBJ1-6, the V gene TRBV4-3; no clear D gene. CDR1 LGHNA and CDR2 YSLEER come from the germline V gene. The CDR3 has 12 residues. The DNA of the CDR3 is TGCACCAGCAGCCAAGGAAATTCACCCCTCCACTTT. Its translation is CTSSQGNSPLHF.

This clonotype was recorded at least ten times. The V gene is TRBV20-1, the J gene TRBJ2-3; 8 bases agree with TRBD2. Germline values: CDR1 DFQATT, CDR2 SNEGSKA (reference sequence). Trimming cost V 3 bases and J 6 bases; bases outside gene matches: 8. This CDR3 is built from 14 residues. In DNA, the CDR3 is TGCAGTGCTAGGCAGCGGGGGTGGGCGGATACGCAGTATTTT. Its translation is CSARQRGWADTQYF.

In its sample, this clonotype was seen a few times. This rearrangement joins TRBV5-4 to TRBJ2-3, with 7 bases matching TRBD1. V trimming: 5 bases; J trimming: 3 bases; junction bases outside the gene matches: 6. The CDR3 has 14 amino acids. Looked up from germline, CDR1 is SGHNT and CDR2 is YYREEE (reference sequence). The CDR3 sequence: CASSLTGVTDTQYF. CDR3 sequence (DNA): TGTGCCAGCAGTTTAACAGGGGTGACAGATACGCAGTATTTT.